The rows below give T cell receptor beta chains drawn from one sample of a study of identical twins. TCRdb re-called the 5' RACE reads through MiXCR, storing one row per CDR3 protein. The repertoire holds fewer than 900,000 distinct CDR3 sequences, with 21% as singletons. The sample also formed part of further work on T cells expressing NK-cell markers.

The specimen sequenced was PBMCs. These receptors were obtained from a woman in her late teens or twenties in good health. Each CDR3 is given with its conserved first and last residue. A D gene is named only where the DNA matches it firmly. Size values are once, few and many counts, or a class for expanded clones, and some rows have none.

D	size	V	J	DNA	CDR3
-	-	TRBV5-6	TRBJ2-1	TGTGCCAGCAGCTTGGGAATGGGTGACTACAATGAGCAGTTCTTC	CASSLGMGDYNEQFF
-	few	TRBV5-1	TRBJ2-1	TGCGCCAGCAGCTGGAGGGGAGCGGTTGAGCAGTTCTTC	CASSWRGAVEQFF
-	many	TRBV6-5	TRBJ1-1	TGTGCCAGCAGTACCAAGAACACTGAAGCTTTCTTT	CASSTKNTEAFF
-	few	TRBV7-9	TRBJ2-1	TGTGCCAGCAGCTTCGGGACCCTGGTGGGTGTCGATGAGCAGTTCTTC	CASSFGTLVGVDEQFF
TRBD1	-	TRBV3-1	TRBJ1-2	TGTGCCAGCAGTCACCCACGTCTGACAGGGGGGCATGGCTACACCTTC	CASSHPRLTGGHGYTF
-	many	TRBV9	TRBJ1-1	TGTGCCAGCAGCGTAGGGGGGGGAAATATAGAAGCTTTCTTT	CASSVGGGNIEAFF
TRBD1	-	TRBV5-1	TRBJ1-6	TGCGCCAGCAGCTTGAATCTGGACAGGGGGTCTTCACCCCTCCACTTT	CASSLNLDRGSSPLHF
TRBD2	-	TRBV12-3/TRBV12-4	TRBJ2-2	TGTGCCGGGACCGTAGCGGGGTCGAACACCGGGGAGCTGTTTTTT	CAGTVAGSNTGELFF
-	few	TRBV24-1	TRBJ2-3	TGTGCCACCAGTGATCCAAGACAGAGCACAGATACGCAGTATTTT	CATSDPRQSTDTQYF
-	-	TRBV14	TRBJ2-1	TGTGCCAGCAGCCAAGAACTGGGGGAGGCCAATGAGCAGTTCTTC	CASSQELGEANEQFF
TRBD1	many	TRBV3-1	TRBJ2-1	TGTGCCAGGAGACCCCCCGGGACAGGGACCAACAATGAGCAGTTCTTC	CARRPPGTGTNNEQFF
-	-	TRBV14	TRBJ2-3	TGTGCCAGCAGCTCCAACCGAGTGAAGAGGGGGGATACGCAGTATTTT	CASSSNRVKRGDTQYF
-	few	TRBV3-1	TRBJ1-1	TGTGCCAGCAGGTCGGACAGTGATAACACTGAAGCTTTCTTT	CASRSDSDNTEAFF
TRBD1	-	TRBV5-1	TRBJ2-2	TGCGCCAGCAGCTTGGAGGGACAGGGTGGCGGGGAGCTGTTTTTT	CASSLEGQGGGELFF
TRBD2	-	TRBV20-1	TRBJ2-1	TGCAGTGCTAGACCCGTAGCGGGACACTCCTACAATGAGCAGTTCTTC	CSARPVAGHSYNEQFF
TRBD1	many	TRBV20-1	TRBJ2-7	TGCAGTGCTTATGCGTCCGGACAGGGGGCGATCGGGCAGTACTTC	CSAYASGQGAIGQYF
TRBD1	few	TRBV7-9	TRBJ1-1	TGTGCCAGCAGCATGGGACAGGGGTGGACTGAAGCTTTCTTT	CASSMGQGWTEAFF